This is a list of T cell receptor beta chains from one sample in a study of blood T cell repertoires in COVID-19. TCRdb's table, derived via immunoSEQ multiplex PCR, lists solely in-frame clones and lacks some. Found here are some 120,000 clones, approximately 77% of them singletons; the top ten hold 7.9%. Sample: peripheral blood. Receptors originate from a human donor in a cohort sampled during active COVID-19. Both conserved end residues are part of each CDR3. A D gene is named only where the DNA matches it firmly. Size is omitted from some rows. Given values are once, few, many or a class for expanded clones.

abundance	d_gene	v_gene	j_gene	CDR3aa	CDR3nt
NA	NA	TRBV5-8	TRBJ1-2	CASSFGGVNYGYTF	TGTGCCAGCAGCTTTGGAGGGGTTAACTATGGCTACACCTTC
NA	NA	TRBV11-3	TRBJ2-5	CASSPARGAETQYF	TGTGCCAGCAGCCCCGCCAGGGGTGCGGAGACCCAGTACTTC
NA	NA	TRBV9	TRBJ1-2	CASSALTSGVRRYTF	TGTGCCAGCAGCGCTCTTACCTCAGGGGTAAGGCGCTACACCTTC
NA	NA	TRBV5-4	TRBJ2-7	CASSTRDTLGQYF	TGTGCCAGCAGCACCCGGGACACTCTTGGGCAGTACTTC
NA	NA	TRBV2	TRBJ2-3	CASISGAGTDTQYF	TGTGCCAGCATTTCGGGTGCCGGCACAGATACGCAGTATTTT
few	NA	TRBV24-1	TRBJ2-7	CANPGMRLGEVEQYF	TGTGCCAACCCTGGAATGCGTCTAGGAGAGGTCGAGCAGTACTTC
NA	NA	TRBV5-1	TRBJ2-1	CASSFGEGAYNEQFF	TGCGCCAGCAGCTTCGGGGAGGGGGCCTACAATGAGCAGTTCTTC
NA	TRBD2	TRBV7-9	TRBJ2-1	CASTGLAGNEQFF	TGTGCCAGCACCGGACTAGCGGGTAATGAGCAGTTCTTC
NA	TRBD1	TRBV6-5	TRBJ2-2	CASSLQGADHTGELFF	TGTGCCAGCAGTTTACAGGGGGCGGACCACACCGGGGAGCTGTTTTTT
NA	NA	TRBV5-1	TRBJ2-1	CATATRPSSYNEQFF	TGCGCCACCGCGACACGTCCAAGCTCCTACAATGAGCAGTTCTTC
NA	TRBD2	TRBV5-1	TRBJ2-7	CASSLPQAGGSYEQYF	TGCGCCAGCAGCTTACCCCAGGCGGGAGGGAGCTACGAGCAGTACTTC
NA	TRBD1	TRBV30	TRBJ1-1	CAWRRAGGNTEAFF	TGTGCCTGGAGAAGGGCAGGGGGTAACACTGAAGCTTTCTTT
once	NA	TRBV7-9	TRBJ2-7	CASRGHQSEDYEQYF	TGTGCCAGCAGGGGCCATCAATCTGAAGACTACGAGCAGTACTTC
few	TRBD1	TRBV30	TRBJ2-7	CAWGDRVGEQYF	TGTGCCTGGGGGGACAGGGTCGGCGAGCAGTACTTC
once	TRBD1	TRBV9	TRBJ1-5	CASSCYRGALWPQHF	TGTGCCAGCAGCTGCTACAGGGGAGCCTTGTGGCCCCAGCATTTT
NA	TRBD1	TRBV11-3	TRBJ1-2	CASSSRTGLYGYTF	TGTGCCAGCAGCTCACGGACAGGACTCTATGGCTACACCTTC
NA	NA	TRBV30	TRBJ1-2	CAWSQRSNYGYTF	TGTGCCTGGAGTCAAAGGAGTAACTATGGCTACACCTTC
NA	TRBD2	TRBV4-1	TRBJ2-3	CASSQMAGGRGDTQYF	TGCGCCAGCAGCCAAATGGCGGGAGGGCGGGGAGATACGCAGTATTTT
few	NA	TRBV5-5	TRBJ2-7	CASSLEVTAYEQYF	TGTGCCAGCAGCTTGGAGGTGACAGCATACGAGCAGTACTTC
NA	TRBD1	TRBV6-6	TRBJ1-4	CASSYPGTDNEKLFF	TGTGCCAGCAGTTACCCCGGGACAGATAATGAAAAACTGTTTTTT
NA	NA	TRBV6-1	TRBJ2-7	CASSEMGGPTYEQYF	TGTGCCAGCAGTGAGATGGGGGGACCGACCTACGAGCAGTACTTC